A single sample is the source of the 14 T cell receptor beta chains below, sequenced in a study of cytomegalovirus exposure and HLA in healthy donors. PCR amplification relied on 60 Vbeta primers (plus 13 Jbeta primers). Method: immunoSEQ multiplex PCR; TCRdb's copy keeps in-frame clones and lacks some. The repertoire table contains about 88,000 clones. Sample: PBMCs. All receptors derive from a girl between 5 and 17 years old in good health and CMV-seropositive.

The chain uses TRBV2 and TRBJ2-7; 7 nucleotides agree with TRBD1. The CDR3 is 13 amino acids. Germline trimming cut 2 bases from V and 4 bases from J; bases unmatched to any gene: 2. The germline gives CDR1 SNHLY, CDR2 FYNNEI. The CDR3 DNA sequence: TGTGCCAGCAGTGAACAGGGGGTGTACGAGCAGTACTTC. Encoded protein: CASSEQGVYEQYF.

The chain carries TRBV5-1 and TRBJ1-2; D uncertain. The CDR3 totals 13 residues. Trimming stripped 0 bases from V and 3 bases from J, with 6 bases between. CDR1 is SGHRS and CDR2 is YFSETQ in the germline V gene. For the CDR3, the DNA is TGCGCCAGCAGCTTGGGCCAGGACTATGGCTACACCTTC. It codes for CASSLGQDYGYTF.

The chain employs TRBV18 and TRBJ1-4; D is unresolved. This CDR3 is built from 15 residues. Trimming removed 3 bases at V and 2 bases at J, with 10 bases between. Germline-derived CDR1 and CDR2 are KGHSH and LQKENI. The CDR3 DNA is TGTGCCAGCTCACCTCAACGCCAGACTAATGAAAAACTGTTTTTT. It is translated as CASSPQRQTNEKLFF.

J is TRBJ1-6 and V is TRBV2, with D possibly TRBD1 on 5 matching bases. The CDR3 has 15 residues. Germline values: CDR1 SNHLY, CDR2 FYNNEI. Deletions cut 1 base from V and 10 bases from J, with 14 bases between. The DNA of the CDR3 is TGTGCCAGCAGTGAAGGGATAGGGGCCCCATCACCCCTCCACTTT. Protein: CASSEGIGAPSPLHF.

The chain is built from TRBV4-1 and TRBJ1-1; TRBD1 agrees at 11 bases. Germline CDR1 reads MGHRA; CDR2 reads YSYEKL. The CDR3 sequence is 15 residues long. V shed 1 base, J shed 4 bases, and the junction held 2 bases outside the gene matches. CDR3 in amino acids: CASSQGGTGGTEAFF. For the CDR3, the DNA is TGCGCCAGCAGCCAAGGAGGGACAGGGGGCACTGAAGCTTTCTTT.

The V and J genes are TRBV6-1 and TRBJ1-5; 7 bases agree with TRBD1. V gave up 7 bases and J gave up 4 bases; unmatched junction bases: 7. The germline gives CDR1 MNHNS, CDR2 SASEGT. The CDR3 is 14 residues long. The CDR3 loop reads CASTDSGGNQPQHF. CDR3 nucleotides: TGTGCCAGCACCGACTCAGGGGGAAATCAGCCCCAGCATTTT.

The V and J genes are TRBV5-1 and TRBJ2-7, with TRBD2 matching over 10 bases. The CDR3 is 16 amino acids. CDR1 SGHRS and CDR2 YFSETQ come from the germline V gene. The J segment lost 4 bases and the V segment lost 3 bases, leaving 10 bases of the junction unmatched. DNA for the CDR3: TGCGCCAGCAGCTATAGCCCGGGACTAGCGCGATACGAGCAGTACTTC. It translates to CASSYSPGLARYEQYF.

The chain recombines TRBV4-2 with TRBJ2-3; D remains ambiguous. There are 13 residues in the CDR3. Trimming cost V 3 bases and J 0 bases, with 4 bases left between them. CDR1 and CDR2 (germline): LGHNA, YNFKEQ. The CDR3 DNA follows: TGTGCCAGCAGCCAGTCTAGCACAGATACGCAGTATTTT. Its protein product is CASSQSSTDTQYF.

The chain couples TRBV4-3 to TRBJ2-7; D possibly corresponds to TRBD1 (6 bases). The CDR3 contains 15 residues. The germline gives CDR1 LGHNA, CDR2 YSLEER. V was shortened by 3 bases and J by 2 bases, with 14 bases between the two germline ends. Here the CDR3 DNA reads TGCGCCAGCAGCCAGGCACAGGGTCCAGCCTACGAGCAGTACTTC. Protein product: CASSQAQGPAYEQYF.

This sequence joins TRBV6-1 and TRBJ2-5; D gene unclear. The V end was cut by 3 bases, the J end by 5 bases, with 4 bases between. The V gene's germline CDR1 is MNHNS and CDR2 SASEGT. This CDR3 region has 11 residues. The CDR3: CASSDLETQYF. The CDR3 coding sequence is TGTGCCAGCAGTGACCTGGAGACCCAGTACTTC.

The V gene is TRBV19, the J gene TRBJ2-2; no reliable D call. From germline, CDR1 is LNHDA and CDR2 SQIVND (reference sequence). V was cut by 3 bases and J by 3 bases, with 8 bases left in between. CDR3 size: 14 residues. The chain's CDR3 is CASSIYQYTGELFF. The CDR3 nucleotides read TGTGCCAGTAGTATTTACCAGTACACCGGGGAGCTGTTTTTT.

About this clone: One end of the junction fails to match germline, which may point to a read error. The same CDR3 arises from other DNA sequences in this sample as well. V is TRBV25-1 and J is TRBJ1-6, with D hard to call. CDR3 length: 14 residues. The germline V gene encodes CDR1 MGHDK and CDR2 SYGVNS. CDR3 coding DNA: TGTGCCAGCAGTGAAACGGAGGGTGGATCACCCCTACACTTT. This gives the protein CASSETEGGSPLHF.

The J gene is TRBJ2-3, the V gene TRBV27; 7 bases agree with TRBD1. The V gene's germline CDR1 is MNHEY and CDR2 SMNVEV (reference sequence). The V and J ends lost 10 bases and 5 bases, in that order; junction bases with no gene match: 18. CDR3 length: 16 residues. This chain's CDR3 is CANKKPDRSGLDTQYF. The CDR3 nucleotides are TGTGCCAACAAAAAACCGGACAGGTCAGGGTTAGATACGCAGTATTTT.

V and J are TRBV5-1 and TRBJ1-4, with 7 bases aligning to TRBD1. V shed 2 bases, J shed 0 bases, and the junction held 7 bases outside the gene matches. Germline-derived CDR1 and CDR2 are SGHRS and YFSETQ. The CDR3 covers 17 residues. CDR3 residues: CASSFDRAFATNEKLFF. DNA of the CDR3: TGCGCCAGCAGCTTCGACAGGGCGTTTGCAACTAATGAAAAACTGTTTTTT. Variable domain in full (rest from reference TRBV5-1 and TRBJ1-4): KAGVTQTPRYLIKTRGQQVTLSCSPISGHRSVSWYQQTPGQGLQFLFEYFSETQRNKGNFPGRFSGRQFSNSRSEMNVSTLELGDSALYLCASSFDRAFATNEKLFFGSGTQLSVL.